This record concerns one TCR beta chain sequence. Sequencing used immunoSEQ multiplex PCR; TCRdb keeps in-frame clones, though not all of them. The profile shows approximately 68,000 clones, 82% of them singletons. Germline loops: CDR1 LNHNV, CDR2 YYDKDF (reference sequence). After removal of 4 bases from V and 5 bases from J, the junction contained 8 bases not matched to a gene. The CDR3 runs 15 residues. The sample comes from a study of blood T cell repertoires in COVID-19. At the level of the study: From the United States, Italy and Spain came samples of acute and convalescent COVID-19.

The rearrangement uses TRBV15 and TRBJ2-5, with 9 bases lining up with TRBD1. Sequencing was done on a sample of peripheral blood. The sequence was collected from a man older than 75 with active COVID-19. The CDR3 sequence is CATSNHRGRGETQYF. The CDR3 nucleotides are TGTGCCACCAGCAACCACAGGGGGCGTGGGGAGACCCAGTACTTC.